This T cell receptor (beta chain) was recovered during a study of cytomegalovirus exposure and HLA in healthy donors. Germline V CDR1 and CDR2: SGHTA, FQGNSA. Trimming took 1 base from V and 11 from J; bases not matched to a gene: 8. The CDR3 covers 15 residues. Points on this clone: Its antigen is not identified.

Primers: 60 Vbeta forward and 13 Jbeta reverse. Libraries were prepared by immunoSEQ multiplex PCR; TCRdb keeps only in-frame clonotypes and omits some of them. The table has approximately 93,000 clones, nearly 80% seen once; the top ten hold around 3.8%. Whole-study findings and limits: A later analysis showed HLA-associated TCR beta chains outstripping equally common others in clonal expansion. Information on immune exposure was restricted to one variable (CMV serostatus). Later on, a genetic analysis was performed. It linked a missense variant in DCLRE1C with V- and J-gene trimming of TCR beta.

The V gene is TRBV7-2, the J gene TRBJ1-1, with 12 bases lining up with TRBD1. The sequencing input was PBMCs. The receptor's source is a middle-aged woman in good health and CMV-seronegative. CDR3 sequence (DNA): TGTGCCAGCAGCTTAGTTTCCGGGACAGGGGGCGAGGCTTTCTTT. This codes for CASSLVSGTGGEAFF. Full variable domain (rest looked up from reference TRBV7-2 and TRBJ1-1): GAGVSQSPSNKVTEKGKDVELRCDPISGHTALYWYRQSLGQGLEFLIYFQGNSAPDKSGLPSDRFSAERTGGSVSTLTIQRTQQEDSAVYLCASSLVSGTGGEAFFGQGTRLTVV.